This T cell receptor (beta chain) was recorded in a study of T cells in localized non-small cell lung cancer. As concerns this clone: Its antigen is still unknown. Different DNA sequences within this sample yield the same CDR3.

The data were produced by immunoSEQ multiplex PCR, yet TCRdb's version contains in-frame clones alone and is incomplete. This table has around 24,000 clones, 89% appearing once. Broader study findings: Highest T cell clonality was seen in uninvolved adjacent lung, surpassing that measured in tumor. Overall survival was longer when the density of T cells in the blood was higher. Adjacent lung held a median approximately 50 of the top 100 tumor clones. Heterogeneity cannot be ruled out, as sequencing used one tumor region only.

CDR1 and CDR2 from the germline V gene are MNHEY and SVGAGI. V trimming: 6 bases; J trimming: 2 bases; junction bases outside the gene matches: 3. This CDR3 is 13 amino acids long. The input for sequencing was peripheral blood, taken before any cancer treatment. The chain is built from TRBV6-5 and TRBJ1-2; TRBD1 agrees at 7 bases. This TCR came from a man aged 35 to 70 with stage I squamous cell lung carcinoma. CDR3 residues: CASSGQENYGYTF. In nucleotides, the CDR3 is TGTGCCAGCAGCGGACAGGAAAACTATGGCTACACCTTC.